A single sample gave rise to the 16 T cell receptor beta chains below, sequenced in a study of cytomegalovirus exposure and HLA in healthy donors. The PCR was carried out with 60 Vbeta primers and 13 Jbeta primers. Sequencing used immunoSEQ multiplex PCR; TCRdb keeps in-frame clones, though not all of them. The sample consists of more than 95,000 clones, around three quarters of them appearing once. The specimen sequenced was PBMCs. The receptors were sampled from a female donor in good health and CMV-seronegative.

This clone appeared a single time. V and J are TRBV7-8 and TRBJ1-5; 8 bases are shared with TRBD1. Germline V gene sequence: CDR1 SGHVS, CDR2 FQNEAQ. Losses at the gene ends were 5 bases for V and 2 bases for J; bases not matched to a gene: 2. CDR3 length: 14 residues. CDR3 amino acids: CASSLQGGNQPQHF. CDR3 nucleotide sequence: TGTGCCAGCAGCCTACAGGGGGGCAATCAGCCCCAGCATTTT.

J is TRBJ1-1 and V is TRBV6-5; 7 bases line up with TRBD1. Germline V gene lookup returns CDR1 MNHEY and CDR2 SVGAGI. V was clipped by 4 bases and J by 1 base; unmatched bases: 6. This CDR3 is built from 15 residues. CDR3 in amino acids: CASSSDRTPNTEAFF. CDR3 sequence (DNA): TGTGCCAGCAGTTCGGACAGGACACCGAACACTGAAGCTTTCTTT.

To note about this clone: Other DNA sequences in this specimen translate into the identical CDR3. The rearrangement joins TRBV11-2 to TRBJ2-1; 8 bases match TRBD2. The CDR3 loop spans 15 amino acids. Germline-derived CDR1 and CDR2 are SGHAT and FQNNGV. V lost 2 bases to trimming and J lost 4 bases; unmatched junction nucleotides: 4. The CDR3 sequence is CASSLLAGGYNEQFF. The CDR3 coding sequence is TGTGCCAGCAGCTTACTAGCGGGCGGGTACAATGAGCAGTTCTTC.

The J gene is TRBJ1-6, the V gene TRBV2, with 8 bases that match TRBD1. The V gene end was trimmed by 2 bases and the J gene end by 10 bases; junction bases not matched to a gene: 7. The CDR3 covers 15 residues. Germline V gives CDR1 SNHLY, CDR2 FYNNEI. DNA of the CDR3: TGTGCCAGCAGTGAATCGGACAGGGCGGGATCACCCCTCCACTTT. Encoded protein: CASSESDRAGSPLHF.

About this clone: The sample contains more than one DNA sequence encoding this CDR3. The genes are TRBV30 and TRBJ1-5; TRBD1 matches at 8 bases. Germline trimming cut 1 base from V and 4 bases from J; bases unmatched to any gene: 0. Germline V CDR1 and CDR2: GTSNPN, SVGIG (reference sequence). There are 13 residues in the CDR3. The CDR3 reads CAWSGQGNQPQHF. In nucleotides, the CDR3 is TGTGCCTGGAGTGGACAGGGGAATCAGCCCCAGCATTTT.

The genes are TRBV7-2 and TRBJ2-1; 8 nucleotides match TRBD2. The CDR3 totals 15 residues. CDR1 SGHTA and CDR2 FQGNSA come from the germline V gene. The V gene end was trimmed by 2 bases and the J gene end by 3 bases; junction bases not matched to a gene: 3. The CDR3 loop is CASSLSGGDYNEQFF. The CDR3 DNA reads TGTGCCAGCAGCTTATCGGGAGGGGACTACAATGAGCAGTTCTTC.

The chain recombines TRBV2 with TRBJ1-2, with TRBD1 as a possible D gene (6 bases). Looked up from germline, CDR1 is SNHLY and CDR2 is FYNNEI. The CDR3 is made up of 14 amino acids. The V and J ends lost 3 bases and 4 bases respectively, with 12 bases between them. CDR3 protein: CASSDGLDSYGYTF. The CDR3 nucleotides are TGTGCCAGCAGTGATGGTCTGGACAGCTATGGCTACACCTTC.

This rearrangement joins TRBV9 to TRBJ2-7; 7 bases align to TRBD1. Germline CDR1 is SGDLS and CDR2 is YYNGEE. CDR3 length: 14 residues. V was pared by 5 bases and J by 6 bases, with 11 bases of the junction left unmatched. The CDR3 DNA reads TGTGCCAGCAGTCATCCGGACAGGATCACCGAGCAGTACTTC. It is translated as CASSHPDRITEQYF.

CDR3 in amino acids: CASSLRWTDRMNTEAFF. The CDR3 DNA follows: TGTGCCAGCAGTCTACGGTGGACAGATCGAATGAACACTGAAGCTTTCTTT. The rearrangement joins TRBV6-4 to TRBJ1-1; TRBD1 is a possible D gene (6 bases). The ends were cut back, 5 bases at V and 0 bases at J, with 19 bases in the middle. Germline lookup yields CDR1 MRHNA and CDR2 SNTAGT. The CDR3 is made up of 17 amino acids.

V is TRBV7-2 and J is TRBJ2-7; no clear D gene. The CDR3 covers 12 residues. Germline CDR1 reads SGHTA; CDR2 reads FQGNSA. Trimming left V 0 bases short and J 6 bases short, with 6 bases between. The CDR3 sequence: CASSLASGEQYF. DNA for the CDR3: TGTGCCAGCAGCTTAGCGTCGGGCGAGCAGTACTTC. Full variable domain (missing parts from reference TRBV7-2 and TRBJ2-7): GAGVSQSPSNKVTEKGKDVELRCDPISGHTALYWYRQSLGQGLEFLIYFQGNSAPDKSGLPSDRFSAERTGGSVSTLTIQRTQQEDSAVYLCASSLASGEQYFGPGTRLTVT.

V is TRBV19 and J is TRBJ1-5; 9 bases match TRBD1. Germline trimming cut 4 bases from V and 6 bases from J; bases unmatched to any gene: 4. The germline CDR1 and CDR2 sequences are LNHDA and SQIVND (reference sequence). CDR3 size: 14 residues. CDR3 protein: CASSNTGGRQPQHF. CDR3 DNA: TGTGCCAGTAGTAACACAGGGGGCCGTCAGCCCCAGCATTTT.

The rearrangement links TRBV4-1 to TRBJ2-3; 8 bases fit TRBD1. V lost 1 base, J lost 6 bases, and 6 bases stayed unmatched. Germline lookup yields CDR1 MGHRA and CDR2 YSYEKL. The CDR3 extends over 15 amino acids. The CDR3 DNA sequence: TGCGCCAGCAGCCAAGTAGGGACAGGCGGGGATACGCAGTATTTT. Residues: CASSQVGTGGDTQYF.

CDR3 sequence (DNA): TGCAGCGTGGGGTTAGCGGGAGCCTCCTACAATGAGCAGTTCTTC. It codes for CSVGLAGASYNEQFF. This chain links TRBV29-1 with TRBJ2-1, with TRBD2 matching over 9 bases. The CDR3 has 15 residues. CDR1 SQVTM and CDR2 ANQGSEA come from the germline V gene. The junction had 6 bases not matched to a gene; V was cut back by 6 bases and J by 0 bases.

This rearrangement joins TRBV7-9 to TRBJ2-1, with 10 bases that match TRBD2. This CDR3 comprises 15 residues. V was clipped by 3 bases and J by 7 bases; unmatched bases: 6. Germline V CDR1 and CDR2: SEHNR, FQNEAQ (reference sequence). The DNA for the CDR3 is TGTGCCAGCAGCTTCTTAGCGGGAGGAGTAAATGAGCAGTTCTTC. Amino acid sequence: CASSFLAGGVNEQFF.

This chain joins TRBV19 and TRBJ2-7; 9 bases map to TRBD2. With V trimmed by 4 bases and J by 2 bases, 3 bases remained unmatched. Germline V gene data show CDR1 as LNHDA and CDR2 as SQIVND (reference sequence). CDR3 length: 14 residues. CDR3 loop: CASSTRTSAYEQYF. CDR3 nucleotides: TGTGCCAGTAGTACAAGGACTAGCGCCTACGAGCAGTACTTC.

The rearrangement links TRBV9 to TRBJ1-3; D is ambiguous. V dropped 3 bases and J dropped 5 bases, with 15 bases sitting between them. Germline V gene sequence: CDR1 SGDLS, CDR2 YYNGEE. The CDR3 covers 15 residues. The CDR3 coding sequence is TGTGCCAGCAGCGACGGGGTCTCTGGCAGAAACACCATATATTTT. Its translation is CASSDGVSGRNTIYF.